This passage covers 11 T cell receptor beta chains from one sample sequenced in a study of blood T cell repertoires in COVID-19. The table came from immunoSEQ multiplex PCR; TCRdb's copy has only in-frame clones and leaves some out. This sample has approximately 150,000 clones, with over 80% found just once. The sequencing sample was made of PBMCs or T cells enriched from blood (not recorded which). The source of these receptors is a man aged 65 to 85 who had been exposed to COVID-19.

This chain joins TRBV5-1 and TRBJ1-5, with TRBD1 as a possible D gene (6 bases). Germline V gene lookup returns CDR1 SGHRS and CDR2 YFSETQ. The germline V and J ends were trimmed by 0 bases and 3 bases, with 10 bases remaining between them. The CDR3 length is 15 residues. CDR3 in DNA: TGCGCCAGCAGCTTGGCCGGGGGGCCCAATCAGCCCCAGCATTTT. This codes for CASSLAGGPNQPQHF.

V gene TRBV2 combines with J gene TRBJ1-3; perhaps TRBD1 as D (6 bases). The CDR3 length is 15 residues. Trimming pared 7 bases from V and 2 bases from J, leaving 15 bases between. Germline CDR1 reads SNHLY; CDR2 reads FYNNEI. CDR3: CASMFGNRAGNTIYF. The CDR3 DNA sequence: TGTGCCAGCATGTTCGGGAACAGGGCTGGAAACACCATATATTTT. Based on the CDR3 plus reference TRBV2 and TRBJ1-3, the full variable domain is EPEVTQTPSHQVTQMGQEVILRCVPISNHLYFYWYRQILGQKVEFLVSFYNNEISEKSEIFDDQFSVERPDGSNFTLKIRSTKLEDSAMYFCASMFGNRAGNTIYFGEGSWLTVV.

In this sample, this clone turned up once. The chain couples TRBV4-2 to TRBJ1-4; 8 bases match TRBD1. V lost 3 bases, J lost 6 bases, and 15 bases stayed unmatched. Germline assignment: CDR1 LGHNA and CDR2 YNFKEQ. This CDR3 is 18 amino acids long. Written as DNA, the CDR3 is TGTGCCAGCAGCCAGGAGGGAGCCCGACAGGGGCCGGATGAAAAACTGTTTTTT. Its translation is CASSQEGARQGPDEKLFF.

The J gene is TRBJ2-3, the V gene TRBV10-2, with TRBD1 as a possible D gene (5 bases). The CDR3 totals 15 residues. Trimming took off 2 bases at V and 2 bases at J, with 11 bases between the two ends. CDR1 WSHSY and CDR2 SAAADI come from the germline V gene. The chain's CDR3 is CASSELAGSTDTQYF. CDR3 DNA: TGCGCCAGCAGTGAGCTGGCAGGGTCCACAGATACGCAGTATTTT.

The V call is TRBV5-1, the J call TRBJ2-2; TRBD1 matches at 9 bases. From germline, CDR1 is SGHRS and CDR2 YFSETQ. This CDR3 region has 17 residues. The trim removed 3 bases at V and 2 bases at J, leaving 8 bases unmatched. The CDR3 reads CASSYPRQGVNTGELFF. CDR3 nucleotide sequence: TGCGCCAGCAGCTACCCTCGACAGGGGGTTAACACCGGGGAGCTGTTTTTT.

This clone was detected only a few times. V and J are TRBV12-3 or TRBV12-4 and TRBJ1-1; D is ambiguous. Trimming cost V 1 base and J 6 bases, with 9 bases left between them. This CDR3 region has 13 residues. CDR3 loop: CASSLVSSSEAFF. CDR3 coding DNA: TGTGCCAGCAGTTTAGTTAGTTCGTCTGAAGCTTTCTTT.

The J gene is TRBJ1-3, the V gene TRBV12-3 or TRBV12-4; no clear D. Trimming pared 7 bases from V and 2 bases from J, leaving 9 bases between. The CDR3 totals 13 residues. The DNA of the CDR3 is TGTGCCAGCAAAGAGGGAGCTGGAAACACCATATATTTT. This encodes CASKEGAGNTIYF.

The chain employs TRBV29-1 and TRBJ2-2, with a possible D match to TRBD2 (5 bases). In germline, CDR1 is SQVTM, CDR2 ANQGSEA. V lost 3 bases and J lost 1, with 9 bases in between. CDR3 size: 14 residues. The CDR3 protein is CSVDTGMNTGELFF. The CDR3 DNA follows: TGCAGCGTTGATACCGGGATGAACACCGGGGAGCTGTTTTTT.

This clone was counted a few times. No DNA is shown, since the ends of the CDR3 on it are uncertain; the CDR3 is the one TCRdb lists. This rearrangement joins TRBV21-1 to TRBJ1-2; no check of the table's D call, TRBD1, against the DNA was made. TRBV21-1 is a recognized pseudogene. Both ends counted, the CDR3 spans 14 residues. The CDR3 sequence is CASSYYCEGDGYTF.

V is TRBV18 and J is TRBJ1-5; the D is unclear. CDR3 length: 15 residues. V was shortened by 3 bases and J by 5 bases, with 14 bases between the two germline ends. The V gene's germline CDR1 is KGHSH and CDR2 LQKENI. CDR3 amino acids: CASSPFGREDQPQHF. CDR3 DNA: TGTGCCAGCTCACCTTTCGGACGGGAAGATCAGCCCCAGCATTTT.

This clone was seen a single time. The chain couples TRBV11-2 to TRBJ2-1; D perhaps matches TRBD1 (6 bases). The CDR3 has 15 residues. V lost 4 bases to trimming and J lost 2 bases, with 12 bases between them. Germline CDR1 and CDR2: SGHAT and FQNNGV. CDR3 nucleotides: TGTGCCAGCAGCTCTGACAGGTTCACCTACAATGAGCAGTTCTTC. This gives the protein CASSSDRFTYNEQFF.